These 21 T cell receptor beta chains were all obtained from the same sample, sequenced in a study of cytomegalovirus exposure and HLA in healthy donors. With 60 Vbeta and 13 Jbeta primers, the PCR was carried out. Profiled with immunoSEQ multiplex PCR; TCRdb holds only in-frame clones, not every one. The sample carries approximately 130,000 clones, 50% to 75% recorded once. Input material: PBMCs. These receptor sequences come from a woman aged 40-49 years in good health and CMV-seronegative.

This rearrangement joins TRBV28 to TRBJ1-1; no firm D call. The CDR3 has 16 residues. Deletions cut 7 bases from V and 3 bases from J, with 21 bases between. Germline V gene sequence: CDR1 MDHEN, CDR2 SYDVKM. DNA for the CDR3: TGTGCCAGCAACCCTTTTGGTTCCTTCTATTACACTGAAGCTTTCTTT. Its protein product is CASNPFGSFYYTEAFF.

This clone was seen once. The rearrangement links TRBV5-1 to TRBJ2-1; no firm D call. Trimming took 1 base from V and 3 from J, leaving 5 bases between them. The CDR3 is 13 residues long. The germline V gene has CDR1 SGHRS and CDR2 YFSETQ. CDR3 protein: CASSLTDYNEQFF. CDR3 in DNA: TGCGCCAGCAGCTTGACAGACTACAATGAGCAGTTCTTC.

The rearrangement links TRBV15 to TRBJ2-2; D may be TRBD2 (7 bases). The CDR3 has 14 amino acids. Germline V CDR1 and CDR2: LNHNV, YYDKDF (reference sequence). The V end was cut by 7 bases, the J end by 7 bases, with 16 bases between. For the CDR3, the DNA is TGTGCCACCAAGCCCGGGGGGCAAGGCGGGGAGCTGTTTTTT. Protein: CATKPGGQGGELFF. The full variable domain, in which reference TRBV15 and TRBJ2-2 provide the parts outside the CDR3, is DAMVIQNPRYQVTQFGKPVTLSCSQTLNHNVMYWYQQKSSQAPKLLFHYYDKDFNNEADTPDNFQSRRPNTSFCFLDIRSPGLGDTAMYLCATKPGGQGGELFFGEGSRLTVL.

The chain is built from TRBV5-1 and TRBJ1-5, with D perhaps matching TRBD1 (6 bases). Germline V lookup: CDR1 SGHRS, CDR2 YFSETQ. The CDR3 loop spans 15 amino acids. V was cut by 4 bases and J by 2 bases, with 13 bases left in between. This CDR3 is CASSQTSGGNQPQHF. CDR3 nucleotide sequence: TGCGCCAGCAGCCAAACGTCAGGGGGCAATCAGCCCCAGCATTTT.

The genes are TRBV7-8 and TRBJ1-5; weak D call: TRBD1 (6 bases). The germline gives CDR1 SGHVS, CDR2 FQNEAQ. The CDR3 has 15 amino acids. V lost 5 bases and J 6 bases, leaving 17 bases between the germline ends. CDR3 loop: CASSTPRQEGQPQHF. CDR3 DNA: TGTGCCAGCAGCACCCCGCGACAGGAAGGTCAGCCCCAGCATTTT. Filled out from reference TRBV7-8 and TRBJ1-5, the complete variable domain reads GAGVSQSPRYKVAKRGQDVALRCDPISGHVSLFWYQQALGQGPEFLTYFQNEAQLDKSGLPSDRFFAERPEGSVSTLKIQRTQQEDSAVYLCASSTPRQEGQPQHFGDGTRLSIL.

A few counts support this clone. This sequence joins TRBV7-3 and TRBJ1-1; 11 positions agree with TRBD1. From germline, CDR1 is SGHTA and CDR2 FQGTGA. Trimming removed 1 base from V and 5 bases from J; junction bases left unmatched: 18. This CDR3 has 20 amino acids. As DNA, the CDR3 is TGTGCCAGCAGCTTAAGGGGACAGGGGGGCCCTTCTCGGACGGTTACTGAAGCTTTCTTT. Its translation: CASSLRGQGGPSRTVTEAFF.

The J gene is TRBJ2-5, the V gene TRBV4-2; D possibly corresponds to TRBD2 (6 bases). The CDR3 loop spans 15 amino acids. Germline V gene sequence: CDR1 LGHNA, CDR2 YNFKEQ. V lost 1 base and J lost 4, with 13 bases in between. The CDR3 here is CASSQAERVGETQYF. Here the CDR3 DNA reads TGTGCCAGCAGCCAAGCGGAGCGGGTCGGAGAGACCCAGTACTTC.

V is TRBV27 and J is TRBJ2-3; no definite D call. The length of the CDR3 is 15 residues. Germline loops: CDR1 MNHEY, CDR2 SMNVEV (reference sequence). Between the trimmed V and J ends, which lost 2 bases and 0 bases, there was a span of 9 bases. Here the CDR3 DNA reads TGTGCCAGCAGTTTAGAGAGCTCCAGCACAGATACGCAGTATTTT. Encoded protein: CASSLESSSTDTQYF.

Notes on this clone: Other DNA sequences of this sample code for an identical CDR3. The chain couples TRBV10-1 to TRBJ1-1; the match to TRBD1 covers 7 bases. The trim removed 2 bases at V and 8 bases at J, leaving 8 bases unmatched. Germline CDR1 and CDR2: WNHNN and SYGVQD (reference sequence). The CDR3 loop spans 14 amino acids. The CDR3 loop reads CASSEHLQGTEAFF. The CDR3 nucleotides are TGCGCCAGCAGTGAGCACCTACAGGGGACCGAAGCTTTCTTT.

V and J are TRBV27 and TRBJ1-5, with TRBD1 as a possible D gene (5 bases). CDR3 length equals 13 residues. The germline V gene has CDR1 MNHEY and CDR2 SMNVEV (reference sequence). Trimming removed 8 bases at V and 6 bases at J, with 14 bases between. The CDR3 DNA sequence: TGTGCCAGCGGATCGGGGGAAGGTCAGCCCCAGCATTTT. Translating gives CASGSGEGQPQHF.

The rearrangement joins TRBV4-2 to TRBJ1-5; 9 bases are shared with TRBD1. CDR3 length: 15 residues. Germline V gene data show CDR1 as LGHNA and CDR2 as YNFKEQ. Trimming cost V 1 base and J 4 bases; bases outside gene matches: 2. Here the CDR3 reads CASSQVQGANQPQHF. The DNA for the CDR3 is TGTGCCAGCAGCCAAGTACAGGGGGCGAATCAGCCCCAGCATTTT.

There are a few counts of this clone. This rearrangement joins TRBV4-1 to TRBJ2-1; D not certain. Germline V gene data show CDR1 as MGHRA and CDR2 as YSYEKL. The CDR3 spans 16 residues. V shed 0 bases and J shed 3 bases, with 12 bases lying between them. The CDR3 here is CASSQDISPLYNEQFF. The CDR3 DNA follows: TGCGCCAGCAGCCAAGATATCAGTCCTCTCTACAATGAGCAGTTCTTC.

The chain recombines TRBV19 with TRBJ1-1, with 8 bases matching TRBD1. Germline CDR1 is LNHDA and CDR2 is SQIVND (reference sequence). This CDR3 has 17 residues. Trimming at V came to 5 bases and at J to 2 bases, leaving 13 bases not matched to a gene. DNA for the CDR3: TGTGCCAGTAGTTTCTGGACAGGGTTGGGGAAAAACACTGAAGCTTTCTTT. It encodes CASSFWTGLGKNTEAFF.

This clone came up once. This chain links TRBV5-1 with TRBJ1-1; a weak D match, TRBD1 (6 bases). Trimming left V 0 bases short and J 4 bases short, with 16 bases between. The CDR3 is made up of 16 amino acids. Germline V gives CDR1 SGHRS, CDR2 YFSETQ. The CDR3 DNA reads TGCGCCAGCAGCTTGGTGGGGGGGCAGTGGGGCACTGAAGCTTTCTTT. It yields the protein CASSLVGGQWGTEAFF.

The J gene is TRBJ2-7, the V gene TRBV18; D not certain. The CDR3 sequence is 16 residues long. V was cut by 4 bases and J by 3 bases, with 19 bases left in between. Germline values: CDR1 KGHSH, CDR2 LQKENI. The CDR3 DNA reads as TGTGCCAGCTCACTTGCAGTGGTCGCGACTTTCTACGAGCAGTACTTC. Its protein is CASSLAVVATFYEQYF.

The chain carries TRBV2 and TRBJ2-7; D is possibly TRBD2 (5 bases). V was cut by 7 bases and J by 3 bases, with 16 bases left in between. This CDR3 is built from 14 residues. Per germline, CDR1 SNHLY and CDR2 FYNNEI. CDR3 residues: CASKGPGIFYEQYF. CDR3 nucleotide sequence: TGTGCCAGCAAGGGTCCGGGGATTTTCTACGAGCAGTACTTC.

The gene calls are TRBV6-5 and TRBJ1-6; 9 bases match TRBD1. The junction had 3 bases not matched to a gene; V was cut back by 2 bases and J by 7 bases. The CDR3 consists of 15 residues. The germline V gene encodes CDR1 MNHEY and CDR2 SVGAGI. CDR3 coding DNA: TGTGCCAGCAGTTACGCGACAGGGGGGAATTCACCCCTCCACTTT. This gives the protein CASSYATGGNSPLHF.

V is TRBV23-1 and J is TRBJ1-4; D is possibly TRBD1 (6 bases). TRBV23-1 is annotated as an ORF whose role is uncertain. CDR3 length: 16 residues. V was trimmed by 0 bases and J by 2 bases, leaving 10 bases between them. The CDR3 loop reads CASSQSERGTNEKLFF. CDR3 coding DNA: TGCGCCAGCAGTCAATCGGAGAGGGGGACTAATGAAAAACTGTTTTTT.

In this sample, this clone turned up a few times. The V gene is TRBV6-6, the J gene TRBJ1-1, with D perhaps TRBD1 (6 bases). The germline V gene encodes CDR1 MNHNY and CDR2 SVGAGI (reference sequence). V was cut by 3 bases and J by 3 bases, with 14 bases left in between. The CDR3 consists of 15 residues. The DNA of the CDR3 is TGTGCCAGCAGTTATAGGGTGACAGGTGACACTGAAGCTTTCTTT. Amino acids: CASSYRVTGDTEAFF.

This chain connects TRBV18 to TRBJ1-1; 10 bases fit TRBD1. CDR3 length: 13 amino acids. Germline V gives CDR1 KGHSH, CDR2 LQKENI. V lost 3 bases, J lost 5 bases, and 0 bases stayed unmatched. The CDR3 spells CASSPDRGTEAFF. DNA of the CDR3: TGTGCCAGCTCACCGGACAGGGGGACTGAAGCTTTCTTT.

The gene calls are TRBV15 and TRBJ1-1; 7 nucleotides agree with TRBD1. Germline V gene data show CDR1 as LNHNV and CDR2 as YYDKDF (reference sequence). V trimming: 3 bases; J trimming: 8 bases; junction bases outside the gene matches: 6. CDR3 length: 13 residues. CDR3 protein: CATSRQGEGEAFF. The CDR3 DNA follows: TGTGCCACCAGCAGGCAGGGGGAAGGGGAAGCTTTCTTT.